This TCR beta chain was profiled in a study of T cell clones after liver transplantation. On the study more broadly: Post-transplant blood was tracked for graft-donor-reactive T cell clones identified in a pre-transplant mixed lymphocyte reaction.

V was clipped by 0 bases and J by 9 bases, with 12 bases between them. The CDR3 covers 13 residues. The germline V gene has CDR1 SGHDN and CDR2 FVKESK. Using immunoSEQ multiplex PCR, the repertoire was profiled, and TCRdb retains in-frame clones only, with some absent. The sample records over 90,000 clones, about 88% being singletons. The receptor was derived from a human patient who received a liver transplant. Certain T cells may be donor cells from the graft. The specimen was CD4+ T cells from blood, collected around 49 months after liver transplant. The rearrangement joins TRBV14 to TRBJ2-7, with D uncertain. In nucleotides, the CDR3 is TGTGCCAGCAGCCAAGATTCAAGGACGGGGCAGTACTTC. Residues: CASSQDSRTGQYF.